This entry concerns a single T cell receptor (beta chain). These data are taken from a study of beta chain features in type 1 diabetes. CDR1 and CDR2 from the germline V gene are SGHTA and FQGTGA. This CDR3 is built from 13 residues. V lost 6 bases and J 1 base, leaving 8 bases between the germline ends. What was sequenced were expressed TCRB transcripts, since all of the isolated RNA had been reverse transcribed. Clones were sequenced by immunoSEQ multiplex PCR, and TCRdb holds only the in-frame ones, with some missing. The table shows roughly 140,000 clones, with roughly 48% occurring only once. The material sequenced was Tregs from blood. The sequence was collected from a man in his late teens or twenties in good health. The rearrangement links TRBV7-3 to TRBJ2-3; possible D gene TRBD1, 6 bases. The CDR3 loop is CASRWTGTDTQYF. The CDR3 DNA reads TGTGCCAGCAGATGGACAGGCACAGATACGCAGTATTTT.